Given below is one TCR beta chain in context. Its antigen is still unknown. This sample was taken from a study of cytomegalovirus exposure and HLA in healthy donors. Notes on the study in general: TCR beta chain V- and J-gene trimming was linked, in a later analysis, to a missense variant in DCLRE1C. By HLA locus, TCR association rates varied in a later analysis, with DRB1 showing the most and HLA-C the fewest.

The study ran its PCR with 60 Vbeta and 13 Jbeta primers. Produced via immunoSEQ multiplex PCR; TCRdb's table is partial and in-frame only. The sample has fewer than 200,000 clones; approximately 81% are singletons. V lost 5 bases to trimming and J lost 5 bases; unmatched junction nucleotides: 2. Germline V lookup: CDR1 SNHLY, CDR2 FYNNEI. CDR3 length equals 13 residues. The sequence was collected from a man younger than 40 in good health and CMV-seropositive. The sample was PBMCs. The V and J genes are TRBV2 and TRBJ1-4, with 7 bases that match TRBD1. In DNA, the CDR3 is TGTGCCAGCAGTCGGGACAGAAATGAAAAACTGTTTTTT. Its translation: CASSRDRNEKLFF.